This paragraph reports one T cell receptor (beta chain). Its antigen remains unknown. TCRdb passed the 5' RACE reads through MiXCR, listing each CDR3 protein once. Altogether some 310,000 distinct CDR3 sequences are present, 20% being singletons, with the ten largest covering 21%. This specimen belongs to a study of T-cell memory formation after mild COVID-19. Germline CDR1 SGHTA, CDR2 FQGNSA. V shed 5 bases and J shed 4 bases, with 16 bases lying between them. There are 15 residues in the CDR3. General observations from the study: Cross-reactive memory appears to have joined, as suggested by some responding clones showing up in pre-infection memory. Confirmation was lacking for SARS-CoV-2 specificity of second-wave clones that peaked on day 37.

The chain combines TRBV7-2 with TRBJ2-3; possible D gene TRBD2, 6 bases. The material sequenced was PBMCs or a T cell subset sorted from them (not recorded which). This sequence was found in a man aged 18 to 29 who had mild COVID-19 (a few samples of this study predate the infection). Cell type and time point are not known. The DNA for the CDR3 is TGTGCCAGCAGCAACCCCGGGGAGGTTTCAGATACGCAGTATTTT. This encodes CASSNPGEVSDTQYF.